Listed below are T cell receptor beta chains from one sample, sequenced in a study of blood T cell repertoires in COVID-19. Here immunoSEQ multiplex PCR was the method, and the copy in TCRdb shows in-frame clones only, minus some. Seen here are fewer than 400,000 clones, around 90% observed once, and the top ten hold about 8.9%. Sequences were obtained from PBMCs or T cells enriched from blood (not recorded which). Receptors were obtained from a woman younger than 35 who had recovered from COVID-19. CDR3s include the opening cysteine and the closing phenylalanine or tryptophan. A D gene is named only where the DNA matches it firmly. Expanded clones get a size class; other rows say once, few or many, or leave the size out.

D	V	J	size	DNA	CDR3
NA	TRBV7-9	TRBJ1-4	few	TGTGCCAGCAGCTTAGCACTACTACCTAATGAAAAACTGTTTTTT	CASSLALLPNEKLFF
NA	TRBV1	TRBJ2-7	NA	TGCACCAGCAGCCAAGAGTCAAGGGACAGGGCCTCCTACGAGCAGTACTTC	CTSSQESRDRASYEQYF
NA	TRBV7-3	TRBJ1-1	NA	TGTGCCAGCAGTCGACAGTTGAACACTGAAGCTTTCTTT	CASSRQLNTEAFF
NA	TRBV20-1	TRBJ2-2	NA	TGCAGTGCTAGAGAATGGCAGGAGCTGTTTTTT	CSAREWQELFF
NA	TRBV7-3	TRBJ1-2	NA	TGTGCCAGCATCGCCGGGCGGGGGCGCCATGGCTACACCTTC	CASIAGRGRHGYTF
TRBD2	TRBV9	TRBJ2-2	NA	TGTGCCAGCAGCGTCCAGGGTGGGAGGGCCGCCGGGGAGCTGTTTTTT	CASSVQGGRAAGELFF
NA	TRBV6-5	TRBJ1-4	NA	TGTGCCACCGAACGGGACACATCAGAAAAACTGTTTTTT	CATERDTSEKLFF
NA	TRBV10-3	TRBJ2-6	NA	TGTGCCATCATGGCCCCTGGCTCTGGGGCCAACGTCCTGACTTTC	CAIMAPGSGANVLTF
TRBD1	TRBV12-3/TRBV12-4	TRBJ1-1	once	TGTGCCAGCAGTACAGGGGCTGAAGCTTTCTTT	CASSTGAEAFF
NA	TRBV19	TRBJ1-1	NA	TGTGCCAGTAGTATCAAGGTCGGGTGGGGGGAGACTGAAGCTTTCTTT	CASSIKVGWGETEAFF